This T cell receptor beta chain was captured by sequencing in a study of blood T cell repertoires in COVID-19. Study in general: The samples span acute and convalescent COVID-19 from the United States, Italy and Spain.

Original methodology: Quantification of nucleated cells was approximated via reference gene primer amplification. Sequencing was performed with immunoSEQ multiplex PCR; in TCRdb, only in-frame clones are kept and a portion is missing. The V and J calls and clone size were taken over from that table, and D and trimming were inferred from the DNA. There are about 190,000 clones in the sample; around 90% occur only once, and 0.62% lies in the top ten. CDR1 MDHEN and CDR2 SYDVKM come from the germline V gene. The CDR3 contains 10 residues. The ends were cut back, 6 bases at V and 5 bases at J, with 4 bases in the middle.

The J gene is TRBJ2-5, the V gene TRBV28; D call uncertain. The receptor's source is a middle-aged man with acute or convalescent COVID-19. What was sequenced was peripheral blood. CDR3 region: CASRRETQYF. CDR3 bases: TGTGCCAGCAGGAGGGAGACCCAGTACTTC.